The present T cell receptor beta chain was sequenced within a study of blood T cell repertoires in COVID-19. Per the original methods: Estimates of nucleated cell counts were drawn from the amplification of reference gene primers. Data came from immunoSEQ multiplex PCR; TCRdb stores just in-frame clones and leaves some out. For V, J and clone size, that table is used; D and trimming come from the DNA. Counted here are roughly 360,000 clones, roughly 80% occurring once; the ten biggest clones make up about 4.8%. The J segment lost 5 bases and the V segment lost 5 bases, leaving 10 bases of the junction unmatched. From germline, CDR1 is MNHEY and CDR2 SVGEGT. The CDR3 runs 15 residues.

Specimen: PBMCs or T cells enriched from blood (not recorded which). J is TRBJ2-5 and V is TRBV6-2 or TRBV6-3; 8 bases map to TRBD1. This TCR came from a woman between 45 and 60 years old who had recovered from COVID-19. The CDR3 region is CASSVMTGASETQYF. The CDR3 DNA reads as TGTGCCAGCAGTGTAATGACAGGGGCATCGGAGACCCAGTACTTC.